This T cell receptor (beta chain) was recovered during a study of CXCR3-negative and CXCR3-positive naive CD8 T cells. The CDR3 sequence is 17 residues long. Germline CDR1 is SGHRS and CDR2 is YFSETQ. UMI-tagged TRB cDNA libraries were built via 5' RACE. TCRdb reprocessed the 5' RACE reads and keeps a single row for each CDR3 protein, giving no DNA. This sample contains around 45,000 distinct CDR3 sequences. Sequencing was carried out using naive CXCR3- CD8+ T cells from blood. The subset was: CD45RO-CCR7+CD27+CD95- naive CD8+ T cells lacking CXCR3 (TNR3-). This chain uses TRBV5-1 with TRBJ2-1; TCRdb returns TRBD1, unconfirmable since there is no DNA. The TCR sequence derives from a human donor in good health. Some clones in this sample may be carry-over from other donors' samples. Here the CDR3 reads CASSLARDPSPYNEQFF.